Below, one T cell receptor (beta chain) is given with its context. Its antigen is unidentified. Method: immunoSEQ multiplex PCR; TCRdb's copy keeps in-frame clones and lacks some. The sample lists 90,000 or so clones, around 90% seen once, with under 0.95% in the top ten. This sample is part of a study of OX40 agonist ivuxolimab in advanced cancers. Study overall: Three partial responders included one hepatocellular carcinoma patient and two cutaneous melanoma patients.

Study-wide results and limits: Both CD4+ and CD8+ T cell populations in blood had undergone clonal expansion by week 6 at 0.1 to 3.0 mg/kg. More expanded clones were found, on average, in CD8+ than in CD4+ T cells.

This receptor was taken from an adult with an advanced solid tumor such as melanoma, head and neck, liver or kidney cancer. Sequencing used CD4+ or CD8+ T cells sorted from blood, obtained in a trial of the OX40 agonist ivuxolimab.

CDR3 sequence (DNA): TGTGCCAGTAGACCACAGGCCGGATTGAACACTGAAGCTTTCTTT. Translating gives CASRPQAGLNTEAFF. The chain has TRBV19 and TRBJ1-1, with TRBD1 as a possible D gene (5 bases). Germline V lookup: CDR1 LNHDA, CDR2 SQIVND (reference sequence). This CDR3 spans 15 amino acids. The V end was cut by 6 bases, the J end by 0 bases, with 14 bases between.